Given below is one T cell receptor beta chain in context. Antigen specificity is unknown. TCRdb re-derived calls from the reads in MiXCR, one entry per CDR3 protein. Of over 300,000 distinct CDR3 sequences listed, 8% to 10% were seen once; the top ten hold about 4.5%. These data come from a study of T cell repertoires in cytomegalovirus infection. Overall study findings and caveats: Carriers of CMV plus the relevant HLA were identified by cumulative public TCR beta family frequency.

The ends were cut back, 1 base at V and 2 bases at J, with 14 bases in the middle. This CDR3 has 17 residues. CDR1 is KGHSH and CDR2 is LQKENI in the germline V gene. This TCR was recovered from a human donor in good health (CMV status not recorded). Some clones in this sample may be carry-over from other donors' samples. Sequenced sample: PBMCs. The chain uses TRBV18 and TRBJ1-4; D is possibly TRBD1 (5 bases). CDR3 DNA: TGTGCCAGCTCACCACTTGGGACGCTGCCGACTAATGAAAAACTGTTTTTT. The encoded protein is CASSPLGTLPTNEKLFF.